What follows are 24 T cell receptor beta chains derived from one specimen sequenced in a study of shared clonotypes between healthy human individuals. Libraries were prepared by immunoSEQ multiplex PCR; TCRdb keeps only in-frame clonotypes and omits some of them. The sample has 85,000 to 100,000 clones; 68% are singletons. Sequenced: memory CD8+ T cells sorted from blood. Regarding subset: CD45RO+ cells pooled with CCR7-negative TemRA cells. These receptors were collected from a man between 25 and 39 years old in good health.

The rearrangement uses TRBV5-1 and TRBJ2-3, with unresolved D. V gave up 6 bases and J gave up 2 bases, with 7 bases separating them. Germline CDR1 reads SGHRS; CDR2 reads YFSETQ. This CDR3 comprises 12 residues. The CDR3 nucleotides are TGCGCCAGCATGCCAGACACAGATACGCAGTATTTT. Protein product: CASMPDTDTQYF.

This chain joins TRBV27 and TRBJ2-7; D unclear. This CDR3 spans 16 amino acids. Trimming left V 2 bases short and J 1 base short, with 15 bases between. Germline-derived CDR1 and CDR2 are MNHEY and SMNVEV (reference sequence). The CDR3 DNA reads as TGTGCCAGCAGTTTAAGCGCCCCAGTGGGGTCCTACGAGCAGTACTTC. It translates to CASSLSAPVGSYEQYF.

The chain carries TRBV25-1 and TRBJ1-4; maybe TRBD1 (6 bases). The CDR3 totals 15 residues. Deletions cut 2 bases from V and 4 bases from J, with 11 bases between. Germline assignment: CDR1 MGHDK and CDR2 SYGVNS. The CDR3 DNA sequence: TGTGCCAGCAGTGAAGGAGGGGGTAATAATGAAAAACTGTTTTTT. This codes for CASSEGGGNNEKLFF.

The rearrangement joins TRBV2 to TRBJ1-5; weak D call: TRBD1 (5 bases). Germline CDR1 is SNHLY and CDR2 is FYNNEI. V dropped 6 bases and J dropped 1 base, with 13 bases sitting between them. The CDR3 has 15 amino acids. This CDR3 is CASRNLGASNQPQHF. Written as DNA, the CDR3 is TGTGCCAGCAGGAATCTCGGGGCCAGCAATCAGCCCCAGCATTTT.

This clone has a handful of counts. The chain links TRBV10-3 to TRBJ1-1, with 10 bases fitting TRBD1. The germline V gene encodes CDR1 ENHRY and CDR2 SYGVKD. The CDR3 is 15 amino acids. The junction had 8 bases not matched to a gene; V was cut back by 6 bases and J by 4 bases. CDR3 in DNA: TGTGCCATCAGCGACAGGGGGCGGGGGAGCACTGAAGCTTTCTTT. It encodes CAISDRGRGSTEAFF.

The chain joins TRBV27 to TRBJ2-1, with 13 bases identical to TRBD2. J lost 6 bases, V lost 8 bases, and 16 bases had no gene match. This CDR3 is 18 amino acids long. The germline CDR1 and CDR2 sequences are MNHEY and SMNVEV (reference sequence). CDR3 region: CASAKATSGRPGGNEQFF. The CDR3 DNA reads TGTGCCAGCGCGAAGGCGACTAGCGGGAGGCCCGGGGGCAATGAGCAGTTCTTC.

The rearrangement joins TRBV30 to TRBJ1-2; D call uncertain. This CDR3 comprises 10 residues. Germline V gives CDR1 GTSNPN, CDR2 SVGIG (reference sequence). Trimming cost V 3 bases and J 5 bases, with 4 bases left between them. The CDR3 region has the DNA TGTGCCTGGAGCCAGTATGGCTACACCTTC. Translating it yields CAWSQYGYTF.

The CDR3 sequence: CASSERPNYGYTF. The CDR3 nucleotides read TGTGCCAGCAGCGAACGTCCTAACTATGGCTACACCTTC. The chain carries TRBV6-5 and TRBJ1-2; D is uncertain. The CDR3 length is 13 residues. The V and J ends lost 6 bases and 0 bases respectively, with 8 bases between them. In germline, CDR1 is MNHEY, CDR2 SVGAGI.

This chain links TRBV5-1 with TRBJ2-2; D ambiguous. CDR3 length: 16 residues. Germline V gene lookup returns CDR1 SGHRS and CDR2 YFSETQ. V was shortened by 0 bases and J by 4 bases, with 13 bases between the two germline ends. The CDR3 sequence is CASSLGQSLSTGELFF. The CDR3 nucleotides read TGCGCCAGCAGCTTGGGCCAGTCATTGAGCACCGGGGAGCTGTTTTTT.

This clone was recorded at least ten times. The V and J genes are TRBV6-4 and TRBJ2-1; 11 bases are shared with TRBD2. Germline values: CDR1 MRHNA, CDR2 SNTAGT. V lost 4 bases, J lost 8 bases, and 7 bases stayed unmatched. CDR3 length: 15 residues. Here the CDR3 DNA reads TGTGCCAGCAGTGTCATAGCGGGAGGGGGCGATGAGCAGTTCTTC. It codes for CASSVIAGGGDEQFF.

This clone was seen ten or more times. This chain joins TRBV25-1 and TRBJ2-5; D remains ambiguous. The CDR3 totals 15 residues. Germline V CDR1 and CDR2: MGHDK, SYGVNS. The V gene lost 3 bases and the J gene lost 2 bases, with 13 bases spanning the gap. Here the CDR3 DNA reads TGTGCCAGCAGTGAGGAGCAAGACGAACAAGAGACCCAGTACTTC. Protein product: CASSEEQDEQETQYF.

The chain combines TRBV5-4 with TRBJ2-3, with 7 positions matching TRBD2. The CDR3 covers 12 residues. V was clipped by 7 bases and J by 4 bases; unmatched bases: 3. CDR1 SGHNT and CDR2 YYREEE come from the germline V gene (reference sequence). The DNA for the CDR3 is TGTGCCAGCGGGAGGGAGGCAGATACGCAGTATTTT. It encodes CASGREADTQYF.

The J gene is TRBJ2-3, the V gene TRBV6-4; D uncertain. The CDR3 is 14 amino acids. Germline lookup yields CDR1 MRHNA and CDR2 SNTAGT. V was shortened by 4 bases and J by 6 bases, with 14 bases between the two germline ends. This CDR3 reads CASSATSLGDTQYF. CDR3 DNA sequence: TGTGCCAGCAGTGCGACTTCCTTAGGGGATACGCAGTATTTT.

The chain couples TRBV7-2 to TRBJ2-2; 9 bases line up with TRBD2. Germline V lookup: CDR1 SGHTA, CDR2 FQGNSA. The CDR3 totals 14 residues. After removal of 6 bases from V and 5 bases from J, the junction contained 4 bases not matched to a gene. CDR3 coding DNA: TGTGCCAGCAGGGTGAGCGGGAGGACCGGGGAGCTGTTTTTT. Translating gives CASRVSGRTGELFF.

The chain recombines TRBV7-9 with TRBJ1-1; D unclear. CDR3 size: 14 residues. CDR1 is SEHNR, CDR2 FQNEAQ, per germline (reference sequence). Between the trimmed V and J ends, which lost 2 bases and 1 base, there was a span of 8 bases. The CDR3 nucleotides are TGTGCCAGCAGCTTAAATCGGGGGAACACTGAAGCTTTCTTT. Its protein product is CASSLNRGNTEAFF. Looking up the rest from reference TRBV7-9 and TRBJ1-1 gives the full variable domain: DTGVSQNPRHKITKRGQNVTFRCDPISEHNRLYWYRQTLGQGPEFLTYFQNEAQLEKSRLLSDRFSAERPKGSFSTLEIQRTEQGDSAMYLCASSLNRGNTEAFFGQGTRLTVV.

The V gene is TRBV2, the J gene TRBJ2-2; 10 bases are shared with TRBD2. This CDR3 is built from 13 residues. The ends lost 11 bases at V and 5 bases at J; junction bases unmatched: 5. Germline CDR1 and CDR2: SNHLY and FYNNEI. DNA for the CDR3: TGTGCCGGGAGCGGGAGGGAAACCGGGGAGCTGTTTTTT. It specifies CAGSGRETGELFF.

The gene calls are TRBV27 and TRBJ2-3; tentatively, D is TRBD2 (6 bases). Germline V lookup: CDR1 MNHEY, CDR2 SMNVEV (reference sequence). Trimming took 7 bases from V and 4 from J, leaving 15 bases between them. CDR3 size: 14 residues. CDR3 coding DNA: TGTGCCAGCACTGATGAACCGGGAGCAGATACGCAGTATTTT. Its translation: CASTDEPGADTQYF.

Turning to this clone: Since a far larger clone is one base different, this is likely a read error. The rearrangement uses TRBV7-2 and TRBJ1-1; D perhaps matches TRBD1 (5 bases). V lost 5 bases and J 7 bases, leaving 14 bases between the germline ends. The germline V gene has CDR1 SGHTA and CDR2 FQGNSA. The CDR3 consists of 13 residues. The CDR3 nucleotides are TGTGCCAGCAGCCGACAGACCGGTGGTGAAGCTTTCTTT. Residues: CASSRQTGGEAFF.

This chain links TRBV7-8 with TRBJ2-1; 10 bases are a match to TRBD2. J was trimmed by 6 bases and V by 1 base; bases with no gene match: 15. CDR1 SGHVS and CDR2 FQNEAQ come from the germline V gene. The CDR3 is 19 residues long. CDR3 region: CASSLVRLAGALGGNEQFF. CDR3 DNA sequence: TGTGCCAGCAGCTTAGTTAGGCTAGCGGGAGCCTTAGGGGGCAATGAGCAGTTCTTC. The full variable domain, completed using reference TRBV7-8 and TRBJ2-1, is GAGVSQSPRYKVAKRGQDVALRCDPISGHVSLFWYQQALGQGPEFLTYFQNEAQLDKSGLPSDRFFAERPEGSVSTLKIQRTQQEDSAVYLCASSLVRLAGALGGNEQFFGPGTRLTVL.

The chain employs TRBV19 and TRBJ2-2; D not resolved. CDR1 and CDR2 from the germline V gene are LNHDA and SQIVND (reference sequence). This CDR3 region has 17 residues. Trimming removed 6 bases at V and 0 bases at J, with 17 bases between. DNA for the CDR3: TGTGCCAGTAGCTACCGGACCGGATTCGCGAACACCGGGGAGCTGTTTTTT. Amino acids: CASSYRTGFANTGELFF.

This rearrangement joins TRBV7-8 to TRBJ1-1; unclear D gene. CDR1 and CDR2 from the germline V gene are SGHVS and FQNEAQ. Trimming pared 5 bases from V and 10 bases from J, leaving 17 bases between. The CDR3 covers 13 residues. CDR3 nucleotides: TGTGCCAGCAGCCGATCGCGAAGTTCGGGAGCTTTCTTT. This codes for CASSRSRSSGAFF. The whole variable domain, remainder taken from reference TRBV7-8 and TRBJ1-1, is GAGVSQSPRYKVAKRGQDVALRCDPISGHVSLFWYQQALGQGPEFLTYFQNEAQLDKSGLPSDRFFAERPEGSVSTLKIQRTQQEDSAVYLCASSRSRSSGAFFGQGTRLTVV.

Worth noting for this clone: Sequence at one end of the junction differs from germline and may be a read error. The chain uses TRBV11-2 and TRBJ2-1, with 10 bases aligning to TRBD1. Germline values: CDR1 SGHAT, CDR2 FQNNGV. The CDR3 spans 16 residues. As DNA, the CDR3 is TGCGCCAGCAGCGAGAAGGACAGGGGGGGTTACAATGAGCAGTTCTTC. Its translation: CASSEKDRGGYNEQFF. Full variable domain (missing parts from reference TRBV11-2 and TRBJ2-1): EAGVAQSPRYKIIEKRQSVAFWCNPISGHATLYWYQQILGQGPKLLIQFQNNGVVDDSQLPKDRFSAERLKGVDSTLKIQPAKLEDSAVYLCASSEKDRGGYNEQFFGPGTRLTVL.

This clone was seen only once. V is TRBV5-1 and J is TRBJ2-1; D is uncertain. CDR1 SGHRS and CDR2 YFSETQ come from the germline V gene. The CDR3 length is 14 residues. V gave up 2 bases and J gave up 7 bases, with 13 bases separating them. The CDR3 DNA reads TGCGCCAGCAGCTTTACGGACCCTGGAAATGAGCAGTTCTTC. Encoded protein: CASSFTDPGNEQFF.

The chain has TRBV30 and TRBJ2-2; D might be TRBD2 (6 bases). CDR3 length: 14 residues. Germline CDR1 reads GTSNPN; CDR2 reads SVGIG (reference sequence). V was pared by 8 bases and J by 1 base, with 14 bases between. The DNA of the CDR3 is TGTGCCGGAGGGGTTCTCCGGAACACCGGGGAGCTGTTTTTT. Amino acids: CAGGVLRNTGELFF. Based on the CDR3 plus reference TRBV30 and TRBJ2-2, the full variable domain is SQTIHQWPATLVQPVGSPLSLECTVEGTSNPNLYWYRQAAGRGLQLLFYSVGIGQISSEVPQNLSASRPQDRQFILSSKKLLLSDSGFYLCAGGVLRNTGELFFGEGSRLTVL.